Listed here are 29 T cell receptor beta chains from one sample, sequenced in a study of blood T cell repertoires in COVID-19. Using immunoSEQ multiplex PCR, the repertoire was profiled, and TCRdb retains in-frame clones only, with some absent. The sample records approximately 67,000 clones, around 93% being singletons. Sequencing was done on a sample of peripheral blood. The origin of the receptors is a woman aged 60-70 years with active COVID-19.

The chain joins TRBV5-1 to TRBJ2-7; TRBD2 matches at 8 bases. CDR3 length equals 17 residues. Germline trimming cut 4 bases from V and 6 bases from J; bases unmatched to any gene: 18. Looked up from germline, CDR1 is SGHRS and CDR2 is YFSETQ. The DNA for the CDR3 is TGCGCCAGCAGCCTATCCGGGTATGCGGGAGGTGTTCGCGAGCAGTACTTC. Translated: CASSLSGYAGGVREQYF. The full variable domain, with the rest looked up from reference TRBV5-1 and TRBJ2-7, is KAGVTQTPRYLIKTRGQQVTLSCSPISGHRSVSWYQQTPGQGLQFLFEYFSETQRNKGNFPGRFSGRQFSNSRSEMNVSTLELGDSALYLCASSLSGYAGGVREQYFGPGTRLTVT.

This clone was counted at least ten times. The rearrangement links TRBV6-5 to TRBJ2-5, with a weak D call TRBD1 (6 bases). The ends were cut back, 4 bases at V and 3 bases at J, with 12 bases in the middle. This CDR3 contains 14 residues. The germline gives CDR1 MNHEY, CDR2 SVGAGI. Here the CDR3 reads CASSFGGQEETQYF. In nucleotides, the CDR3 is TGTGCCAGCAGTTTTGGGGGACAAGAAGAGACCCAGTACTTC.

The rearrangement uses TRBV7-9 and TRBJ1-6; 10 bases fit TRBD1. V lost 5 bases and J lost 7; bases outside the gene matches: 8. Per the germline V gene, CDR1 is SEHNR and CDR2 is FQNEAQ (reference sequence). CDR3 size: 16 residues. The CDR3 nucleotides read TGTGCCAGCAGCCCCATGGGACAGGGGAAGAATTCACCCCTCCACTTT. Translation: CASSPMGQGKNSPLHF.

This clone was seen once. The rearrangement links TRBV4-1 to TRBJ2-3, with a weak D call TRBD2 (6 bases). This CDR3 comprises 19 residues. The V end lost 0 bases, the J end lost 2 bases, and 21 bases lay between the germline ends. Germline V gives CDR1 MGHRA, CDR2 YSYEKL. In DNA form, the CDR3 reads TGCGCCAGCAGCCAAGATACTGGCGTAGTGGGAGGTACCACAGATACGCAGTATTTT. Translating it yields CASSQDTGVVGGTTDTQYF.

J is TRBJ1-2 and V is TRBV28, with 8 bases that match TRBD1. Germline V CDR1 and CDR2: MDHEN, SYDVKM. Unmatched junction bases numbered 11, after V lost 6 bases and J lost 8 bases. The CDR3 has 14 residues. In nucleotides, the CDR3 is TGTGCCAGCAGATTGCAGGGGGCTGGAGAAGGCTACACCTTC. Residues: CASRLQGAGEGYTF.

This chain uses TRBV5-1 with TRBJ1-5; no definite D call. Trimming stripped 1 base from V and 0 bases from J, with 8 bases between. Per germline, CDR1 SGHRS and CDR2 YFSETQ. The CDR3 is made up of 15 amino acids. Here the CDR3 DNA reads TGCGCCAGCAGCTTGACGGGATATAGCAATCAGCCCCAGCATTTT. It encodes CASSLTGYSNQPQHF.

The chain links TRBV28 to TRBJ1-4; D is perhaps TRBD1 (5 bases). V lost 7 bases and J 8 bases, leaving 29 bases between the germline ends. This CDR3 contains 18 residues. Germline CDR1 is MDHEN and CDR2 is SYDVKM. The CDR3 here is CASTGGIGATLEGEKLFF. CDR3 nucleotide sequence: TGTGCCAGCACCGGAGGGATAGGGGCGACATTGGAAGGAGAAAAACTGTTTTTT. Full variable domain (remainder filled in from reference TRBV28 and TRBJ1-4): DVKVTQSSRYLVKRTGEKVFLECVQDMDHENMFWYRQDPGLGLRLIYFSYDVKMKEKGDIPEGYSVSREKKERFSLILESASTNQTSMYLCASTGGIGATLEGEKLFFGSGTQLSVL.

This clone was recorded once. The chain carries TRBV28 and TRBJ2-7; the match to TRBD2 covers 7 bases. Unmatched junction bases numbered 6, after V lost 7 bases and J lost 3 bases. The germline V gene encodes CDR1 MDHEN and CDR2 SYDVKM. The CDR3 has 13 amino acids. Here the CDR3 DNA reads TGTGCCAGCATCGGGCTAGCGGACTACGAGCAGTACTTC. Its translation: CASIGLADYEQYF.

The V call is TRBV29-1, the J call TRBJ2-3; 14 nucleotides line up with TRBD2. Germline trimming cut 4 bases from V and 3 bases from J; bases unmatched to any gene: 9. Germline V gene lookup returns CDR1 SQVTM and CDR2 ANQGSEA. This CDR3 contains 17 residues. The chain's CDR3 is CSVGGTSGRGGTDTQYF. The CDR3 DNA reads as TGCAGCGTTGGAGGGACTAGCGGGAGAGGGGGTACAGATACGCAGTATTTT.

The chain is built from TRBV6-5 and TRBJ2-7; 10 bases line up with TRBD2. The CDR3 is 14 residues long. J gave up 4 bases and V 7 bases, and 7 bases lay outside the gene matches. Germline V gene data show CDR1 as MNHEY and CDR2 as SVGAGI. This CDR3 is CASTTSGKVYEQYF. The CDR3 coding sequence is TGTGCCAGCACCACTAGCGGGAAGGTGTACGAGCAGTACTTC.

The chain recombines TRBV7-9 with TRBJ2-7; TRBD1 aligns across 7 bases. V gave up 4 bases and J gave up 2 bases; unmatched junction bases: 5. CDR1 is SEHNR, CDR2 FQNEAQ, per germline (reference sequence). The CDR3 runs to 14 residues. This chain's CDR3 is CASSSTGTPYEQYF. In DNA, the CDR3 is TGTGCCAGCAGCTCGACAGGGACACCCTACGAGCAGTACTTC.

CDR3 DNA sequence: TGTGCCAGTAGTATAGATGGTAGCGGGAGACTAAATACGCAGTATTTT. It yields the protein CASSIDGSGRLNTQYF. This chain uses TRBV19 with TRBJ2-3; 9 bases are a match to TRBD2. CDR1 and CDR2 (germline): LNHDA, SQIVND (reference sequence). The CDR3 is 16 amino acids. J gave up 7 bases and V 0 bases, and 8 bases lay outside the gene matches.

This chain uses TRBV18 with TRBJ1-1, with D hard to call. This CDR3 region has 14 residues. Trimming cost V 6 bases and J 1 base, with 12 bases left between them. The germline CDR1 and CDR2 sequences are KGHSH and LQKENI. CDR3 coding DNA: TGTGCCAGCTCCTCCCAAACTACGAACACTGAAGCTTTCTTT. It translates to CASSSQTTNTEAFF.

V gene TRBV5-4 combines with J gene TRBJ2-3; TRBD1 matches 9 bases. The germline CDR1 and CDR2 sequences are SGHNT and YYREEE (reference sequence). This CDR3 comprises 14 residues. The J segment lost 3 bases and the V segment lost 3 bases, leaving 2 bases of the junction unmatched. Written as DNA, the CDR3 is TGTGCCAGCAGCTACGGACAGGGGACAGATACGCAGTATTTT. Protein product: CASSYGQGTDTQYF.

The CDR3 spells CASSQGEQGLNTEAFF. CDR3 nucleotide sequence: TGCGCCAGCAGCCAAGGTGAACAGGGGCTGAACACTGAAGCTTTCTTT. The J gene is TRBJ1-1, the V gene TRBV4-1; 7 nucleotides match TRBD1. The CDR3 is made up of 16 amino acids. The V gene's germline CDR1 is MGHRA and CDR2 YSYEKL. The J segment lost 0 bases and the V segment lost 1 base, leaving 5 bases of the junction unmatched.

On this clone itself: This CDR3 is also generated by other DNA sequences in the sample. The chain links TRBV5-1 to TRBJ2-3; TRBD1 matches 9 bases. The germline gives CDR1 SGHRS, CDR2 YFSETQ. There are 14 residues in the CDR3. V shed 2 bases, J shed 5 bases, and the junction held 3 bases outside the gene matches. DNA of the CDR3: TGCGCCAGCAGCTTACAGGGGGCGAAAGATACGCAGTATTTT. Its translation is CASSLQGAKDTQYF.

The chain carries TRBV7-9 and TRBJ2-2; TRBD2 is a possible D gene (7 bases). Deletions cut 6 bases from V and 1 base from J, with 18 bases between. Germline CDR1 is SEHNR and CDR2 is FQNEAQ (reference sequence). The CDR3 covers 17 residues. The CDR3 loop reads CASRTHVRGGNTGELFF. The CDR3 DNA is TGTGCCAGCAGAACCCATGTTAGGGGGGGGAACACCGGGGAGCTGTTTTTT.

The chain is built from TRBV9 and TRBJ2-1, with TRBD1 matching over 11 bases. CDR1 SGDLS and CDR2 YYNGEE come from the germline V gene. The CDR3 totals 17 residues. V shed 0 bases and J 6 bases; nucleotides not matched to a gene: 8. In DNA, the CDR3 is TGTGCCAGCAGCGTAGCTGCGGCGGACAGGGGGCTCAATGAGCAGTTCTTC. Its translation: CASSVAAADRGLNEQFF.

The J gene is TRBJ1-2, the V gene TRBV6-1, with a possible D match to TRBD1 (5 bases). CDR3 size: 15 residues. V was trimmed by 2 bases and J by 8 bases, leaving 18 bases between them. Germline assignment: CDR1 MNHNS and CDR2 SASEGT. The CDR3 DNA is TGTGCCAGCAGTGAAAGAAGGGCGGGGCCAGGGGGCTACACCTTC. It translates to CASSERRAGPGGYTF.

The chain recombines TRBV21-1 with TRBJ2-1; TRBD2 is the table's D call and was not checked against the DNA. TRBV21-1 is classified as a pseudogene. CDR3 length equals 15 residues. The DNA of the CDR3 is TGTGCCAGCAGCAAAGAAGCGGGAGGCGAGGGTGAGCAGTTCTTC. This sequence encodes CASSKEAGGEGEQFF.

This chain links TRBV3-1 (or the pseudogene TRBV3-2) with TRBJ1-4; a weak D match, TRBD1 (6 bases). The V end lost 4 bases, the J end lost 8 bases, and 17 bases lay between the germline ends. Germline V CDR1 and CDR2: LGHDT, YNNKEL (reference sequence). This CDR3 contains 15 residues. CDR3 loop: CASSPVGGGREKLFF. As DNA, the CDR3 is TGTGCCAGCAGCCCCGTGGGGGGCGGGAGGGAAAAACTGTTTTTT.

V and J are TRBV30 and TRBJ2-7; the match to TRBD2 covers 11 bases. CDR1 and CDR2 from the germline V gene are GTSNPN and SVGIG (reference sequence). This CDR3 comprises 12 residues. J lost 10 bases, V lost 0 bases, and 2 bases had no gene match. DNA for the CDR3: TGTGCCTGGAGTGTACTAGCGGGAGCCCAGTACTTC. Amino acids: CAWSVLAGAQYF.

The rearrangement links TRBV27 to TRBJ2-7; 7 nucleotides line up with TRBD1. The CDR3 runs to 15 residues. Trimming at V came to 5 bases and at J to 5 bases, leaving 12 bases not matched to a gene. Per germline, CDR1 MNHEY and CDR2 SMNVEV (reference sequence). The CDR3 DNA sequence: TGTGCCAGCAGTCCCAACACAGGGGTATCCGACGAGCAGTACTTC. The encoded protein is CASSPNTGVSDEQYF.

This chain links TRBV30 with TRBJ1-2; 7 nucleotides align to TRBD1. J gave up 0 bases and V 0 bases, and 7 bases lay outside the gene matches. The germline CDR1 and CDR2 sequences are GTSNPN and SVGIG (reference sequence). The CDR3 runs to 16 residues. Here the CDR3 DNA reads TGTGCCTGGAGTGTATCGGGAGGGGGCGCTAACTATGGCTACACCTTC. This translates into CAWSVSGGGANYGYTF.

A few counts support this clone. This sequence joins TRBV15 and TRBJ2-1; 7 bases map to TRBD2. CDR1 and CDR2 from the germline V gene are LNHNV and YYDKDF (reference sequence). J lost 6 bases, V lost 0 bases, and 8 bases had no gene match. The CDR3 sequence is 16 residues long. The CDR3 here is CATSREGGGPFNEQFF. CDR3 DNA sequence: TGTGCCACCAGCAGAGAGGGGGGAGGGCCTTTCAATGAGCAGTTCTTC.

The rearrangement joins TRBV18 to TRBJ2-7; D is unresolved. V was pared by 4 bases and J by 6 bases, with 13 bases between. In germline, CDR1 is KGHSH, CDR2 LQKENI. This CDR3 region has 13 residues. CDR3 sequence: CASSLQDMGEQYF. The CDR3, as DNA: TGTGCCAGCTCACTGCAGGATATGGGCGAGCAGTACTTC.

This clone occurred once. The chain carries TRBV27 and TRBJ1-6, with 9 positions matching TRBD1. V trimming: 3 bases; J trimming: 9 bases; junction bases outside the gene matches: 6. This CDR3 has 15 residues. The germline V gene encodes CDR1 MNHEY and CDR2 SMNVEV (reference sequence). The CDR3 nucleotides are TGTGCCAGCAGTTTTACGGGACAGGGAGGTTCACCCCTCCACTTT. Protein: CASSFTGQGGSPLHF.

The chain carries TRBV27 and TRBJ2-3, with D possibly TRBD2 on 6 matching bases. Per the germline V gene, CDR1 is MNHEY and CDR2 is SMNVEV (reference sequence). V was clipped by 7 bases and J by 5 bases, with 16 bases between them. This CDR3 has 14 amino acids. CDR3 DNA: TGTGCCAGCAATCGGGGGAGTGGGGTAGATACGCAGTATTTT. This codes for CASNRGSGVDTQYF.

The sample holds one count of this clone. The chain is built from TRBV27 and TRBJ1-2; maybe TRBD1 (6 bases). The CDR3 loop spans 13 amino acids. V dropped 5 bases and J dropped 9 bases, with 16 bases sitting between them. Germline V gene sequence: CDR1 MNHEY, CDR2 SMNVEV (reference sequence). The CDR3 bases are TGTGCCAGCAGTACACGAACAGGGAGACGCTACACCTTC. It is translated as CASSTRTGRRYTF.